The rows below give T cell receptor beta chains drawn from one sample of a study of shared clonotypes between healthy human individuals. The data were produced by immunoSEQ multiplex PCR, yet TCRdb's version contains in-frame clones alone and is incomplete. The sample holds 2 million to 3 million clones; around 94% are singletons and the top ten take over 0.12%. The specimen sequenced was naive CD4+ T cells sorted from blood. These receptors came from a man aged 18-30 years in good health. Each CDR3 is given with its conserved first and last residue. D genes are given only for firm matches. Clone size is not always given. Where it is, it says once, few, many or a class for expanded clones.

j_call: TRBJ2-1; d_call: -; v_call: TRBV11-1; clone_size: -; cdr3_nt: TGTGCCAGCAGCTCCGGAACAAACTACAATGAGCAGTTCTTC; cdr3_aa: CASSSGTNYNEQFF
j_call: TRBJ1-6; d_call: -; v_call: TRBV6-1; clone_size: -; cdr3_nt: TGTGCCAGCACTCCGACAGCTACCTCGGTACCCCTCCACTTT; cdr3_aa: CASTPTATSVPLHF
j_call: TRBJ2-7; d_call: -; v_call: TRBV6-1; clone_size: -; cdr3_nt: TGTGCCAGCAGTCCGGACTTAACCTTGAACTACGAGCAGTACTTC; cdr3_aa: CASSPDLTLNYEQYF
j_call: TRBJ2-1; d_call: TRBD2; v_call: TRBV10-1; clone_size: -; cdr3_nt: TGCGCCAGCAGTACTAGCGGGGGGGCCAATGAGCAGTTCTTC; cdr3_aa: CASSTSGGANEQFF
j_call: TRBJ1-6; d_call: -; v_call: TRBV7-2; clone_size: -; cdr3_nt: TGTGCCAGCAGCTTAGGGACAGATCTATCACCCCTCCACTTT; cdr3_aa: CASSLGTDLSPLHF
j_call: TRBJ1-4; d_call: -; v_call: TRBV7-6; clone_size: few; cdr3_nt: TGTGCCAGCAGCTTAGGGGAGGGTAAGGGAAAACTGTTTTTT; cdr3_aa: CASSLGEGKGKLFF
j_call: TRBJ1-1; d_call: -; v_call: TRBV5-6; clone_size: -; cdr3_nt: TGTGCCAGCAGCTTTGGGCAGGGCTACACTGAAGCTTTCTTT; cdr3_aa: CASSFGQGYTEAFF
j_call: TRBJ2-5; d_call: -; v_call: TRBV18; clone_size: once; cdr3_nt: TGTGCCAGCTCACCGATTTTAGACCAAGAGACCCAGTACTTC; cdr3_aa: CASSPILDQETQYF
j_call: TRBJ1-6; d_call: TRBD1; v_call: TRBV10-2; clone_size: -; cdr3_nt: TGCGCCAGCATTCAAACCATGCCCCCCCCAGGGGGGAATTCACCCCTCCACTTT; cdr3_aa: CASIQTMPPPGGNSPLHF
j_call: TRBJ1-4; d_call: -; v_call: TRBV18; clone_size: -; cdr3_nt: TGTGCCAGCTCACCACCGGTGGGGGCAGGAGGGGAAAAACTGTTTTTT; cdr3_aa: CASSPPVGAGGEKLFF
j_call: TRBJ1-1; d_call: -; v_call: TRBV10-3; clone_size: -; cdr3_nt: TGTGCCATCAGTGAAGGGCCAGGGAACACTGAAGCTTTCTTT; cdr3_aa: CAISEGPGNTEAFF
j_call: TRBJ1-2; d_call: TRBD1; v_call: TRBV6-6; clone_size: -; cdr3_nt: TGTGCCATCAGTGTCCTGGACAGGGGTAATGGCTACACCTTC; cdr3_aa: CAISVLDRGNGYTF
j_call: TRBJ2-3; d_call: TRBD2; v_call: TRBV27; clone_size: -; cdr3_nt: TGTGCCAGCACCGGTGGGGCTAGCGGGAGTCTTTTTAATCCGACAGATACGCAGTATTTT; cdr3_aa: CASTGGASGSLFNPTDTQYF
j_call: TRBJ2-1; d_call: -; v_call: TRBV11-3; clone_size: -; cdr3_nt: TGTGCCAGCAGCTCTTTCCCGCTTAGGGACTCCTACAATGAGCAGTTCTTC; cdr3_aa: CASSSFPLRDSYNEQFF
j_call: TRBJ2-5; d_call: -; v_call: TRBV18; clone_size: -; cdr3_nt: TGTGCCAGCTCCTTCGTTCTACAAGAGACCCAGTACTTC; cdr3_aa: CASSFVLQETQYF
j_call: TRBJ2-7; d_call: -; v_call: TRBV28; clone_size: -; cdr3_nt: TGTGCCAGTAATCGGTTCGTGTGGGCGAATCCTGAACTCGACGAGCAGTACTTC; cdr3_aa: CASNRFVWANPELDEQYF
j_call: TRBJ2-1; d_call: TRBD1; v_call: TRBV6-5; clone_size: -; cdr3_nt: TGTGCCAGCAACTCACAGGGGTTAGGCTACAATGAGCAGTTCTTC; cdr3_aa: CASNSQGLGYNEQFF
j_call: TRBJ2-5; d_call: -; v_call: TRBV5-8; clone_size: -; cdr3_nt: TGTGCCAGCAGCCCTATAGGGAGGGGGCAAGAGACCCAGTACTTC; cdr3_aa: CASSPIGRGQETQYF
j_call: TRBJ2-2; d_call: TRBD1; v_call: TRBV29-1; clone_size: -; cdr3_nt: TGCAGCGTTGTGGTTTTCTATGGGGGACAGGGGTTTACCGGGGAGCTGTTTTTT; cdr3_aa: CSVVVFYGGQGFTGELFF
j_call: TRBJ2-2; d_call: TRBD1; v_call: TRBV5-1; clone_size: once; cdr3_nt: TGCGCCAGCAGCCCCCAGGACAGGCTCACCGGGGAGCTGTTTTTT; cdr3_aa: CASSPQDRLTGELFF
j_call: TRBJ1-3; d_call: -; v_call: TRBV27; clone_size: -; cdr3_nt: TGTGCCAGCAGTAGCGGGGTAGGAAACACCATATATTTT; cdr3_aa: CASSSGVGNTIYF
j_call: TRBJ2-1; d_call: TRBD2; v_call: TRBV7-2; clone_size: -; cdr3_nt: TGTGCCAGCAGCGCCGGCGGGGGAAGGATCTACAATGAGCAGTTCTTC; cdr3_aa: CASSAGGGRIYNEQFF
j_call: TRBJ2-1; d_call: -; v_call: TRBV6-5; clone_size: -; cdr3_nt: TGTGCCAGCAGTAAAGGACTAACATTGGGTGAGCAGTTCTTC; cdr3_aa: CASSKGLTLGEQFF
j_call: TRBJ2-3; d_call: TRBD2; v_call: TRBV28; clone_size: once; cdr3_nt: TGTGCCAGCGGGGGGGGGTCCACAGATACGCAGTATTTT; cdr3_aa: CASGGGSTDTQYF
j_call: TRBJ1-3; d_call: -; v_call: TRBV28; clone_size: -; cdr3_nt: TGTGCCAGCAGTTCTGCAGAGAAAGGAAACACCATATATTTT; cdr3_aa: CASSSAEKGNTIYF
j_call: TRBJ2-1; d_call: TRBD2; v_call: TRBV7-2; clone_size: -; cdr3_nt: TGTGCCAGCAGCCCGCCGGGACTAGCGGCATCCTACAATGAGCAGTTCTTC; cdr3_aa: CASSPPGLAASYNEQFF